One sample yielded the 28 T cell receptor beta chains listed below, sequenced in a study of blood T cell repertoires in COVID-19. Repertoires were generated with immunoSEQ multiplex PCR, while TCRdb's copy carries only in-frame clones and drops some. This table holds fewer than 200,000 clones, approximately 74% found once. The material sequenced was peripheral blood. Receptors were obtained from a woman older than 75 with acute or convalescent COVID-19.

This clone turned up a few times. The rearrangement joins TRBV9 to TRBJ2-3; 8 positions agree with TRBD2. Germline V lookup: CDR1 SGDLS, CDR2 YYNGEE. This CDR3 has 17 residues. V dropped 5 bases and J dropped 2; count of bases not matched to a gene: 13. The CDR3: CASSAAAGTRNTDTQYF. The CDR3 coding sequence is TGTGCCAGCAGTGCTGCAGCCGGGACTAGGAACACAGATACGCAGTATTTT.

This clone is a singleton in its sample. The chain links TRBV19 to TRBJ1-1; D is unclear. V lost 10 bases and J lost 3, with 21 bases in between. CDR1 and CDR2 (germline): LNHDA, SQIVND (reference sequence). The CDR3 totals 15 residues. The CDR3 here is CATRNQGSADTEAFF. The DNA for the CDR3 is TGTGCCACCAGGAACCAAGGGAGTGCGGACACTGAAGCTTTCTTT.

The chain links TRBV19 to TRBJ1-6; 7 nucleotides align to TRBD1. CDR3 length: 16 residues. Germline values: CDR1 LNHDA, CDR2 SQIVND (reference sequence). J was trimmed by 0 bases and V by 10 bases; bases with no gene match: 9. CDR3 loop: CATAGTASSYNSPLHF. The CDR3 DNA is TGTGCCACCGCCGGGACAGCAAGCTCCTATAATTCACCCCTCCACTTT.

The chain joins TRBV28 to TRBJ2-2; TRBD2 aligns across 8 bases. Trimming removed 1 base from V and 6 bases from J; junction bases left unmatched: 7. The CDR3 runs to 16 residues. CDR1 MDHEN and CDR2 SYDVKM come from the germline V gene. CDR3: CASSLYSGERSGELFF. The CDR3 nucleotides read TGTGCCAGCAGTTTATATAGCGGGGAGAGGTCCGGGGAGCTGTTTTTT.

The J gene is TRBJ2-7, the V gene TRBV6-4; 9 bases match TRBD1. Germline V gene lookup returns CDR1 MRHNA and CDR2 SNTAGT. V dropped 6 bases and J dropped 4; count of bases not matched to a gene: 7. The CDR3 is 14 residues long. CDR3 sequence reads: CASSRDRDGYEQYF. The DNA of the CDR3 is TGTGCCAGCAGCCGGGACAGGGACGGGTACGAGCAGTACTTC.

The CDR3 DNA is TGCGCCAGCAGCCAGTCTGCGAACACCGGGGAGCTGTTTTTT. This codes for CASSQSANTGELFF. This sequence joins TRBV4-3 and TRBJ2-2; D is unclear. The CDR3 is 14 residues long. With 3 bases removed from V and 0 bases from J, the gap between germline ends came to 5 bases. Germline CDR1 and CDR2: LGHNA and YSLEER.

V and J are TRBV30 and TRBJ1-6, with a tentative D call TRBD1 (6 bases). CDR3 length equals 14 residues. Germline V lookup: CDR1 GTSNPN, CDR2 SVGIG (reference sequence). V was pared by 0 bases and J by 7 bases, with 10 bases between. The CDR3 loop is CAWSVQGGNSPLHF. The DNA of the CDR3 is TGTGCCTGGAGTGTACAGGGTGGGAATTCACCCCTCCACTTT.

The chain uses TRBV24-1 and TRBJ2-1; TRBD2 matches 13 bases. The CDR3 consists of 18 residues. V was clipped by 3 bases and J by 8 bases; unmatched bases: 12. The germline V gene has CDR1 KGHDR and CDR2 SFDVKD. CDR3 sequence: CATSDQRLAGGLRHEQFF. DNA of the CDR3: TGTGCCACCAGTGATCAACGACTAGCGGGAGGCCTCCGCCATGAGCAGTTCTTC.

This clone was counted between two and nine times. The chain combines TRBV5-1 with TRBJ2-2; 10 nucleotides agree with TRBD2. CDR1 SGHRS and CDR2 YFSETQ come from the germline V gene. CDR3 length: 18 residues. The V gene end was trimmed by 3 bases and the J gene end by 0 bases; junction bases not matched to a gene: 8. The CDR3 loop reads CASSWGASGRANTGELFF. CDR3 DNA: TGCGCCAGCAGCTGGGGGGCTAGCGGGAGAGCGAACACCGGGGAGCTGTTTTTT. Supplemented by reference TRBV5-1 and TRBJ2-2, the full variable domain reads KAGVTQTPRYLIKTRGQQVTLSCSPISGHRSVSWYQQTPGQGLQFLFEYFSETQRNKGNFPGRFSGRQFSNSRSEMNVSTLELGDSALYLCASSWGASGRANTGELFFGEGSRLTVL.

This chain links TRBV6-5 with TRBJ2-7, with TRBD2 identical over 7 bases. The CDR3 sequence is 13 residues long. CDR1 and CDR2 from the germline V gene are MNHEY and SVGAGI. With 7 bases clipped from V and 4 bases from J, the junction kept 7 bases outside the gene matches. CDR3 region: CASNAGVEYEQYF. Written as DNA, the CDR3 is TGTGCCAGCAACGCGGGAGTGGAATACGAGCAGTACTTC.

V and J are TRBV28 and TRBJ1-5; 11 bases are shared with TRBD1. CDR1 and CDR2 (germline): MDHEN, SYDVKM. The CDR3 consists of 16 residues. With V trimmed by 3 bases and J by 5 bases, 6 bases remained unmatched. CDR3 region: CASSLGTGGKYQPQHF. In DNA, the CDR3 is TGTGCCAGCAGTTTGGGGACAGGGGGTAAATATCAGCCCCAGCATTTT. Filled out from reference TRBV28 and TRBJ1-5, the complete variable domain reads DVKVTQSSRYLVKRTGEKVFLECVQDMDHENMFWYRQDPGLGLRLIYFSYDVKMKEKGDIPEGYSVSREKKERFSLILESASTNQTSMYLCASSLGTGGKYQPQHFGDGTRLSIL.

The chain combines TRBV19 with TRBJ2-5; the match to TRBD2 covers 9 bases. The V gene's germline CDR1 is LNHDA and CDR2 SQIVND (reference sequence). This CDR3 spans 15 amino acids. The trim removed 3 bases at V and 4 bases at J, leaving 6 bases unmatched. Here the CDR3 DNA reads TGTGCCAGTAGTATTAGCGGGAGAAAAACAGAGACCCAGTACTTC. Its protein product is CASSISGRKTETQYF.

The CDR3 DNA reads TGTGCCAGTAGCGGACATGAGTCCTCCTATAATTCACCCCTCCACTTT. The encoded protein is CASSGHESSYNSPLHF. This chain connects TRBV19 to TRBJ1-6, with a tentative D call TRBD1 (5 bases). In germline, CDR1 is LNHDA, CDR2 SQIVND (reference sequence). Trimming left V 6 bases short and J 0 bases short, with 12 bases between. The CDR3 length is 16 residues. Full variable domain (rest looked up from reference TRBV19 and TRBJ1-6): DGGITQSPKYLFRKEGQNVTLSCEQNLNHDAMYWYRQDPGQGLRLIYYSQIVNDFQKGDIAEGYSVSREKKESFPLTVTSAQKNPTAFYLCASSGHESSYNSPLHFGNGTRLTVT.

The J gene is TRBJ2-7, the V gene TRBV11-2, with 8 bases aligning to TRBD2. The ends lost 4 bases at V and 5 bases at J; junction bases unmatched: 7. The CDR3 consists of 14 residues. The germline V gene encodes CDR1 SGHAT and CDR2 FQNNGV. DNA of the CDR3: TGTGCCAGCAGCTCCCGGGAGGGCCCCCACGAGCAGTACTTC. Its protein is CASSSREGPHEQYF.

The genes are TRBV7-2 and TRBJ2-3, with a tentative D call TRBD2 (6 bases). The CDR3 spans 16 residues. Germline values: CDR1 SGHTA, CDR2 FQGNSA. The V and J ends lost 2 bases and 2 bases respectively, with 14 bases between them. The CDR3 bases are TGTGCCAGCAGCTTAATTTTCGGGAGCCCCACAGATACGCAGTATTTT. It codes for CASSLIFGSPTDTQYF.

This clone has more than one count but fewer than ten. The chain links TRBV5-5 to TRBJ2-5, with 7 bases identical to TRBD1. Per germline, CDR1 SGHKS and CDR2 YYEKEE (reference sequence). The ends lost 0 bases at V and 2 bases at J; junction bases unmatched: 10. CDR3 length: 17 residues. CDR3 in DNA: TGTGCCAGCAGCTTGGGGGACAGCCAAGGGGGACAAGAGACCCAGTACTTC. Translating gives CASSLGDSQGGQETQYF.

This clone was counted at least ten times. The V call is TRBV10-3, the J call TRBJ1-2, with D possibly matching TRBD1 (5 bases). The CDR3 contains 14 residues. V was trimmed by 6 bases and J by 4 bases, leaving 15 bases between them. Looked up from germline, CDR1 is ENHRY and CDR2 is SYGVKD. The DNA for the CDR3 is TGTGCCATCAGAACGGGACTGCAAGGCTATGGCTACACCTTC. This translates into CAIRTGLQGYGYTF.

The V and J genes are TRBV6-5 and TRBJ2-7, with D possibly being TRBD1 (7 bases). Germline CDR1 is MNHEY and CDR2 is SVGAGI. Between the trimmed V and J ends, which lost 8 bases and 0 bases, there was a span of 14 bases. The length of the CDR3 is 14 residues. CDR3: CASAGQSYSYEQYF. The CDR3 region has the DNA TGTGCCAGCGCGGGACAGAGCTACTCCTACGAGCAGTACTTC.

The chain links TRBV3-1 (or the pseudogene TRBV3-2) to TRBJ1-2; 7 bases match TRBD1. The CDR3 loop spans 15 amino acids. The germline V gene has CDR1 LGHDT and CDR2 YNNKEL (reference sequence). Trimming at V came to 0 bases and at J to 13 bases, leaving 14 bases not matched to a gene. CDR3: CASSQDWVGQEGTTF. In DNA form, the CDR3 reads TGTGCCAGCAGCCAAGATTGGGTTGGACAGGAGGGGACCACCTTC.

The rearrangement uses TRBV3-1 (or the pseudogene TRBV3-2) and TRBJ2-3; D might be TRBD2 (6 bases). CDR1 is LGHDT, CDR2 YNNKEL, per germline (reference sequence). The CDR3 loop spans 17 amino acids. Trimming cost V 0 bases and J 1 base, with 14 bases left between them. The CDR3 spells CASSQDLYGGGTDTQYF. CDR3 sequence (DNA): TGTGCCAGCAGCCAAGATCTTTACGGGGGAGGCACAGATACGCAGTATTTT.

Regarding this clone: The same CDR3 is also encoded by other DNA sequences in this sample. The chain links TRBV10-3 to TRBJ2-3; TRBD2 matches at 14 bases. The V and J ends lost 6 bases and 2 bases, in that order; junction bases with no gene match: 4. The CDR3 covers 16 residues. CDR1 is ENHRY and CDR2 is SYGVKD in the germline V gene. The CDR3 sequence is CAIRPGLAGVTDTQYF. The CDR3 DNA sequence: TGTGCCATCAGGCCGGGACTAGCGGGAGTCACAGATACGCAGTATTTT.

This rearrangement joins TRBV10-1 to TRBJ1-1, with 7 bases that match TRBD1. The ends lost 6 bases at V and 0 bases at J; junction bases unmatched: 1. This CDR3 region has 13 residues. The germline gives CDR1 WNHNN, CDR2 SYGVQD (reference sequence). The CDR3, as DNA: TGCGCCAGCAGGGGACAGATGAACACTGAAGCTTTCTTT. This sequence encodes CASRGQMNTEAFF.

Comments on this clone: This same CDR3 is encoded by further DNA sequences in the sample. This chain joins TRBV9 and TRBJ2-7; 9 bases are a match to TRBD1. The CDR3 length is 15 residues. CDR1 is SGDLS and CDR2 is YYNGEE in the germline V gene. V lost 3 bases, J lost 2 bases, and 6 bases stayed unmatched. The CDR3 DNA reads as TGTGCCAGCAGCGCACAGGACAGGGGCCCCTACGAGCAGTACTTC. This encodes CASSAQDRGPYEQYF.

This clone was detected only a few times. V gene TRBV18 combines with J gene TRBJ2-4, with D possibly matching TRBD2 (6 bases). CDR3 length: 15 amino acids. Deletions cut 5 bases from V and 8 bases from J, with 19 bases between. Germline loops: CDR1 KGHSH, CDR2 LQKENI. The CDR3 nucleotides read TGTGCCAGCTCATCGGGCTCTCCACCGGGAGACATTCAGTACTTC. Its protein product is CASSSGSPPGDIQYF.

The genes are TRBV19 and TRBJ2-2; 7 positions match TRBD2. Germline CDR1 LNHDA, CDR2 SQIVND (reference sequence). This CDR3 has 17 residues. V lost 10 bases and J lost 2; bases outside the gene matches: 16. The CDR3 reads CATSRLAVDLNTGELFF. The CDR3 bases are TGTGCCACCTCAAGACTAGCCGTTGATTTAAACACCGGGGAGCTGTTTTTT. The complete variable domain, with remaining parts taken from reference TRBV19 and TRBJ2-2, reads DGGITQSPKYLFRKEGQNVTLSCEQNLNHDAMYWYRQDPGQGLRLIYYSQIVNDFQKGDIAEGYSVSREKKESFPLTVTSAQKNPTAFYLCATSRLAVDLNTGELFFGEGSRLTVL.

The chain uses TRBV6-2 or TRBV6-3 and TRBJ1-1; TRBD1 is a possible D gene (6 bases). This CDR3 is built from 15 residues. The germline CDR1 and CDR2 sequences are MNHEY and SVGEGT. Between the trimmed V and J ends, which lost 6 bases and 0 bases, there was a span of 14 bases. The DNA of the CDR3 is TGTGCCAGCAGCCTCCCCGGGACATTGAACACTGAAGCTTTCTTT. Translated, it gives CASSLPGTLNTEAFF.

The chain employs TRBV4-1 and TRBJ2-7; 9 nucleotides match TRBD2. After removal of 6 bases from V and 6 bases from J, the junction contained 9 bases not matched to a gene. Germline-derived CDR1 and CDR2 are MGHRA and YSYEKL. The CDR3 is made up of 14 amino acids. CDR3 amino acids: CASSPISGSGEQYF. CDR3 coding DNA: TGCGCCAGCAGTCCTATTAGCGGGAGTGGCGAGCAGTACTTC.

J is TRBJ2-7 and V is TRBV9; 10 bases map to TRBD2. This CDR3 region has 16 residues. From germline, CDR1 is SGDLS and CDR2 YYNGEE. V was pared by 2 bases and J by 5 bases, with 10 bases of the junction left unmatched. The DNA of the CDR3 is TGTGCCAGCAGCGTTCCCCTAGCGGGAGAAGTCGACGAGCAGTACTTC. Encoded protein: CASSVPLAGEVDEQYF.